The source of this T cell receptor beta chain is a study of T cell responses to AZD1222 COVID-19 vaccine. CDR1 and CDR2 (germline): LNHDA, SQIVND (reference sequence). V was cut by 2 bases and J by 9 bases, with 8 bases left in between. The CDR3 spans 12 residues. TCRdb keeps only in-frame clones here, not all; method: immunoSEQ multiplex PCR. This sample yields 150,000 or so clones, of which 91% are seen a single time; 3.5% to 4% belongs to the top ten. The source was peripheral blood, collected 28 days after the second AZD1222 dose. This TCR was sampled from an adult who received the AZD1222 COVID-19 vaccine. The chain links TRBV19 to TRBJ1-5; a weak D match, TRBD1 (5 bases). CDR3 amino acids: CASSIPGRPQHF. The CDR3 DNA sequence: TGTGCCAGTAGTATACCGGGGCGGCCCCAGCATTTT.